This T cell receptor (beta chain) was profiled in a study of PD-1 blockade in mismatch repair-deficient tumors. Study-wide background: All were previously treated, progressing patients with around 12 mismatch repair-deficient cancer types.

For this clone: Its antigen is not identified.

Germline V gives CDR1 MDHEN, CDR2 SYDVKM. This CDR3 spans 12 amino acids. The junction had 4 bases not matched to a gene; V was cut back by 7 bases and J by 6 bases. Assay: immunoSEQ multiplex PCR; the TCRdb copy retains only in-frame clones and omits some. Here the sample spans fewer than 100,000 clones, approximately 84% being singletons. Mismatch repair deficiency was confirmed in all patients, by PCR or immunohistochemistry. TCRs were sequenced from a few patients responding to pembrolizumab. Study-level findings and limits: Rapid post-treatment expansion, then contraction, generally preceding radiologic response, marked tumor-resident clones.

Sequenced here: peripheral blood, sampled 12 weeks after starting pembrolizumab. The source of this sequence is an adult with mismatch repair-deficient cancer. The chain employs TRBV28 and TRBJ2-7, with TRBD1 matching over 9 bases. This CDR3 reads CASKRTGVEQYF. DNA of the CDR3: TGTGCCAGCAAAAGGACAGGGGTCGAGCAGTACTTC. Combining the CDR3 with reference TRBV28 and TRBJ2-7 gives the whole variable domain DVKVTQSSRYLVKRTGEKVFLECVQDMDHENMFWYRQDPGLGLRLIYFSYDVKMKEKGDIPEGYSVSREKKERFSLILESASTNQTSMYLCASKRTGVEQYFGPGTRLTVT.